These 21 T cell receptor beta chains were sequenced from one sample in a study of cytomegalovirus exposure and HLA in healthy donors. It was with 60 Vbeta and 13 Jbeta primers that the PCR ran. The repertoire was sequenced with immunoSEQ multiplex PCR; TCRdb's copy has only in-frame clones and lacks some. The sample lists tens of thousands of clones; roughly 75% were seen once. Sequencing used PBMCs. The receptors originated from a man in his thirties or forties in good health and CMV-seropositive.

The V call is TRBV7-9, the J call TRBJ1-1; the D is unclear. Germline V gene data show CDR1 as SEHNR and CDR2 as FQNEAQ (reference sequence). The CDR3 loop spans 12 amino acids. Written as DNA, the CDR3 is TGTTCCCTGCGGGATCGGGACACTGAAGCTTTCTTT. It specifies CSLRDRDTEAFF.

The CDR3: CASSPSVTGAHYGYTF. DNA of the CDR3: TGTGCCAGCAGCCCTTCAGTGACAGGGGCCCACTATGGCTACACCTTC. J is TRBJ1-2 and V is TRBV5-4; 8 bases fit TRBD1. Germline CDR1 reads SGHNT; CDR2 reads YYREEE (reference sequence). This CDR3 has 16 amino acids. The junction had 11 bases not matched to a gene; V was cut back by 4 bases and J by 3 bases.

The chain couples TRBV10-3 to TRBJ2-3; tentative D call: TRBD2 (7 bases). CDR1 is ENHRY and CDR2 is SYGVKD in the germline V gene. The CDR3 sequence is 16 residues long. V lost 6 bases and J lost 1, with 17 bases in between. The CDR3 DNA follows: TGTGCCATCAGCCCTTCCGCGGGGGCCCGCACAGATACGCAGTATTTT. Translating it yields CAISPSAGARTDTQYF.

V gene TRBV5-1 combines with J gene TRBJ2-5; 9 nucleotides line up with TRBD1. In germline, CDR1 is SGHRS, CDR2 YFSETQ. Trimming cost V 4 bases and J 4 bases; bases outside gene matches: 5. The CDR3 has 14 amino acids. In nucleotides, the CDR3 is TGCGCCAGCAGCGTGACAGGGGGGACAGAGACCCAGTACTTC. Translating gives CASSVTGGTETQYF.

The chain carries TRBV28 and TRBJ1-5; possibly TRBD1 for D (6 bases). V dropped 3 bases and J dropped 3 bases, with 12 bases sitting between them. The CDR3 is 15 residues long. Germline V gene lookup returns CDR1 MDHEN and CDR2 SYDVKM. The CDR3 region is CASSFPGGPNQPQHF. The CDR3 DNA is TGTGCCAGCAGTTTTCCTGGGGGCCCCAATCAGCCCCAGCATTTT.

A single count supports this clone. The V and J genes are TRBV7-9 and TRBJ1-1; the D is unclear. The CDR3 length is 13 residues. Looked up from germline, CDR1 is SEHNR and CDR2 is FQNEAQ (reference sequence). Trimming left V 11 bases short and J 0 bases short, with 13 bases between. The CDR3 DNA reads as TGTGCCTCCGAGGGCTCTTTGAACACTGAAGCTTTCTTT. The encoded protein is CASEGSLNTEAFF.

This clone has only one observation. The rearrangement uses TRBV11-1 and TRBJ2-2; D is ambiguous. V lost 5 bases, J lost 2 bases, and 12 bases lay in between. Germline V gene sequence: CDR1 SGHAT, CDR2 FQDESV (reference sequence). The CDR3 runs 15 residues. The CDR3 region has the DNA TGTGCCAGCAGCCCCCTCGACACCAACACCGGGGAGCTGTTTTTT. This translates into CASSPLDTNTGELFF.

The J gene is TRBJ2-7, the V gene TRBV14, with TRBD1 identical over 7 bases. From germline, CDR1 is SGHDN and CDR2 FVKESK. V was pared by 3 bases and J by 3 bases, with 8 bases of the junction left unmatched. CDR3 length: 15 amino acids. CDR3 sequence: CASSQIGTVFYEQYF. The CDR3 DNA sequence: TGTGCCAGCAGCCAGATCGGGACAGTGTTCTACGAGCAGTACTTC.

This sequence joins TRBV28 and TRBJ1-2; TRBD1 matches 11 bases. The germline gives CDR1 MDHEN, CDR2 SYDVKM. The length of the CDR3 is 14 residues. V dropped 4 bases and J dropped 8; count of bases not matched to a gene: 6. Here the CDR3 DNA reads TGTGCCAGCAGTTCAGGACAGGGGGCTCGGGGCTACACCTTC. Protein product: CASSSGQGARGYTF.

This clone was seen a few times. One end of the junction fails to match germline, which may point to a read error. As DNA, the CDR3 is TGTTCCAGCAGCTTAGTAACGCTAAAGGCTTTCTTT. Encoded protein: CSSSLVTLKAFF. The chain couples TRBV7-9 to TRBJ1-1; no reliable D call. Per germline, CDR1 SEHNR and CDR2 FQNEAQ (reference sequence). This CDR3 contains 12 residues.

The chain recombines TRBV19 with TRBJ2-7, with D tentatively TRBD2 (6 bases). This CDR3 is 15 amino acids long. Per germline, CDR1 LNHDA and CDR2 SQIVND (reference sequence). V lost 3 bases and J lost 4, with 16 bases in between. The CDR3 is CASSMGGRVQYEQYF. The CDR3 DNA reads TGTGCCAGTAGTATGGGGGGACGGGTACAGTACGAGCAGTACTTC.

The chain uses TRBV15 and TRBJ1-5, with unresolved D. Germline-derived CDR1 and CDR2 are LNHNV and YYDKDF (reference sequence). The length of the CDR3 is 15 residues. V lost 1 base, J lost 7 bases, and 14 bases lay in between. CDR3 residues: CATSRGLDSGQPQHF. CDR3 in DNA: TGTGCCACCAGCAGAGGGTTAGACTCCGGACAGCCCCAGCATTTT. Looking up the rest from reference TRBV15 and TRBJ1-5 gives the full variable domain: DAMVIQNPRYQVTQFGKPVTLSCSQTLNHNVMYWYQQKSSQAPKLLFHYYDKDFNNEADTPDNFQSRRPNTSFCFLDIRSPGLGDTAMYLCATSRGLDSGQPQHFGDGTRLSIL.

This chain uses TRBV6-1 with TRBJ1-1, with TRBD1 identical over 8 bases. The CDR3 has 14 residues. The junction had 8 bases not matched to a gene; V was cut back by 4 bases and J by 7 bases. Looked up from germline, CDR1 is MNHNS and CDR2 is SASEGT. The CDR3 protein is CASSGGDRRREAFF. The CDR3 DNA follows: TGTGCCAGCAGTGGGGGGGACAGGCGCCGTGAAGCTTTCTTT.

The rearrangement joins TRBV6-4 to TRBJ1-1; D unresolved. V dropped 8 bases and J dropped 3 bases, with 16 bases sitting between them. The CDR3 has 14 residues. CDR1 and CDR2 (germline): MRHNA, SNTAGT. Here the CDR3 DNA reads TGTGCCAGCGCGCACATACCCGGGGACACTGAAGCTTTCTTT. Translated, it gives CASAHIPGDTEAFF.

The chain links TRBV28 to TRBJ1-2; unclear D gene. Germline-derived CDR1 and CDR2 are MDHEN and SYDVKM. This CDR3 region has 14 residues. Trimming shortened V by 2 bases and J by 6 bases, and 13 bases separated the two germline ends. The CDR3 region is CASSLGLGTDGYTF. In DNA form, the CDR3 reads TGTGCCAGCAGTTTAGGGTTGGGCACTGATGGCTACACCTTC.

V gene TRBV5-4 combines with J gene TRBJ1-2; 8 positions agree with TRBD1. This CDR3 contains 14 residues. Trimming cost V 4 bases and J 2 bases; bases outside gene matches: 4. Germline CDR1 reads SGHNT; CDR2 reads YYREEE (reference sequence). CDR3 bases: TGTGCCAGCAGCCCCGACAGGGGCAACTATGGCTACACCTTC. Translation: CASSPDRGNYGYTF.

The CDR3 loop reads CASSIMRRGPDQPQHF. The CDR3 region has the DNA TGTGCCAGTAGTATTATGCGGCGGGGTCCCGATCAGCCCCAGCATTTT. The chain has TRBV19 and TRBJ1-5; D remains unclear. The V gene lost 3 bases and the J gene lost 5 bases, with 17 bases spanning the gap. The CDR3 consists of 16 residues. Germline V lookup: CDR1 LNHDA, CDR2 SQIVND (reference sequence). The full variable domain, with the rest looked up from reference TRBV19 and TRBJ1-5, is DGGITQSPKYLFRKEGQNVTLSCEQNLNHDAMYWYRQDPGQGLRLIYYSQIVNDFQKGDIAEGYSVSREKKESFPLTVTSAQKNPTAFYLCASSIMRRGPDQPQHFGDGTRLSIL.

The CDR3 protein is CASSERQGLRNSPLHF. In DNA form, the CDR3 reads TGTGCCAGCAGTGAAAGACAGGGATTGCGGAATTCACCCCTCCACTTT. The rearrangement links TRBV2 to TRBJ1-6; 7 nucleotides match TRBD1. The CDR3 sequence is 16 residues long. The germline gives CDR1 SNHLY, CDR2 FYNNEI. The J segment lost 7 bases and the V segment lost 2 bases, leaving 8 bases of the junction unmatched.

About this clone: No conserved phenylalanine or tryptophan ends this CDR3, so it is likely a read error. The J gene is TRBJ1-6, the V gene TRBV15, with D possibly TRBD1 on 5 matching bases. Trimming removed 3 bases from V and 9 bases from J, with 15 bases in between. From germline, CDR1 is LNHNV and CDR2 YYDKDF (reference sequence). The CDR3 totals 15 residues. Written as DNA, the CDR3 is TGTGCCACCAGCAGGGAAGGGACTTTGGGTTCACCCCTCCACGTT. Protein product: CATSREGTLGSPLHV.

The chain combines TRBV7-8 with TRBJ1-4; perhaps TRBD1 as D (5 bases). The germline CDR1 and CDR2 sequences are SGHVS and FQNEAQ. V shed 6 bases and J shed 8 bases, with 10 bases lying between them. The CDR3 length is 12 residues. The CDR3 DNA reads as TGTGCCAGCAGTTTCGGGGGGGAAAAACTGTTTTTT. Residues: CASSFGGEKLFF.

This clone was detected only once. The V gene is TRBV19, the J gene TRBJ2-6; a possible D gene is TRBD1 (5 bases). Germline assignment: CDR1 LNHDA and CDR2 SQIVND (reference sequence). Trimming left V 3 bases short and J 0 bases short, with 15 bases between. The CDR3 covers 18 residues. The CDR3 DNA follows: TGTGCCAGTAGTATCATTTTCTCAGGGCGCTCTGGGGCCAACGTCCTGACTTTC. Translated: CASSIIFSGRSGANVLTF.